A single sample gave rise to the 27 T cell receptor beta chains below, sequenced in a study of cytotoxic CD8 clonotypes in ibrutinib-treated CLL. Sequencing used immunoSEQ multiplex PCR; TCRdb keeps in-frame clones, though not all of them. The sample holds over 120,000 clones; more than 75% are singletons and the top ten take about 4.7%. The sequencing used PBMCs, collected after 24 months of ibrutinib treatment. These receptors originate from a human donor with chronic lymphocytic leukemia.

This rearrangement joins TRBV5-1 to TRBJ2-7, with D possibly matching TRBD1 (7 bases). This CDR3 is 16 amino acids long. V was cut by 5 bases and J by 5 bases, with 23 bases left in between. CDR1 and CDR2 (germline): SGHRS, YFSETQ. The CDR3 sequence: CASRPPAGQTLHEQYF. CDR3 DNA sequence: TGCGCCAGCAGGCCGCCCGCGGGACAGACCCTCCACGAGCAGTACTTC.

The chain joins TRBV11-2 to TRBJ1-2; TRBD1 might be the D (6 bases). The ends were cut back, 5 bases at V and 8 bases at J, with 15 bases in the middle. The CDR3 covers 13 residues. Germline lookup yields CDR1 SGHAT and CDR2 FQNNGV. CDR3 coding DNA: TGTGCCAGCAGCCTAGGGGGTCCCTTAGGCTACACCTTC. Translating gives CASSLGGPLGYTF.

This sequence joins TRBV27 and TRBJ1-2, with TRBD1 identical over 8 bases. The V segment lost 3 bases and the J segment 7 bases; nucleotides outside the gene matches: 7. CDR1 MNHEY and CDR2 SMNVEV come from the germline V gene (reference sequence). This CDR3 is 14 amino acids long. This chain's CDR3 is CASSFRQGAGGYTF. The CDR3 DNA is TGTGCCAGCAGTTTCCGGCAGGGGGCGGGTGGCTACACCTTC.

The chain employs TRBV2 and TRBJ1-1; 9 nucleotides agree with TRBD1. CDR1 and CDR2 (germline): SNHLY, FYNNEI. This CDR3 region has 16 residues. J gave up 1 base and V 6 bases, and 9 bases lay outside the gene matches. The CDR3, as DNA: TGTGCCAGCAGCCCCGGGACAGGGTTGGAGAACACTGAAGCTTTCTTT. Its translation: CASSPGTGLENTEAFF.

The genes are TRBV7-2 and TRBJ2-3; no firm D call. V was trimmed by 3 bases and J by 0 bases, leaving 10 bases between them. This CDR3 comprises 15 residues. Looked up from germline, CDR1 is SGHTA and CDR2 is FQGNSA. This chain's CDR3 is CASSFSYLSTDTQYF. The CDR3, as DNA: TGTGCCAGCAGCTTTAGCTATCTTAGCACAGATACGCAGTATTTT.

The V and J genes are TRBV6-5 and TRBJ1-1; D not certain. This CDR3 is built from 15 residues. V was trimmed by 6 bases and J by 0 bases, leaving 14 bases between them. The germline CDR1 and CDR2 sequences are MNHEY and SVGAGI. CDR3 amino acids: CASSLLGALNTEAFF. DNA for the CDR3: TGTGCCAGCAGCCTCCTGGGAGCTCTGAACACTGAAGCTTTCTTT.

V is TRBV7-8 and J is TRBJ2-1; the match to TRBD2 covers 8 bases. Germline assignment: CDR1 SGHVS and CDR2 FQNEAQ. V was clipped by 1 base and J by 0 bases; unmatched bases: 11. This CDR3 comprises 19 residues. CDR3 in amino acids: CASSLGTISGKSSYNEQFF. DNA for the CDR3: TGTGCCAGCAGCTTAGGGACCATTAGCGGGAAAAGCTCCTACAATGAGCAGTTCTTC.

The chain has TRBV18 and TRBJ2-7; 10 bases line up with TRBD2. From germline, CDR1 is KGHSH and CDR2 LQKENI. V shed 6 bases, J shed 1 base, and the junction held 6 bases outside the gene matches. The CDR3 is made up of 15 amino acids. The CDR3 loop reads CASSLGLADSYEQYF. In nucleotides, the CDR3 is TGTGCCAGCTCCCTAGGACTAGCGGATTCCTACGAGCAGTACTTC.

The chain carries TRBV6-5 and TRBJ2-3; D remains unclear. Trimming left V 1 base short and J 4 bases short, with 6 bases between. Germline CDR1 reads MNHEY; CDR2 reads SVGAGI. This CDR3 is built from 13 residues. The CDR3 loop is CASSYLTADTQYF. The CDR3, as DNA: TGTGCCAGCAGTTACTTGACTGCAGATACGCAGTATTTT.

This chain uses TRBV2 with TRBJ2-2; D might be TRBD1 (7 bases). The CDR3 contains 15 residues. V lost 7 bases and J 7 bases, leaving 19 bases between the germline ends. CDR1 and CDR2 (germline): SNHLY, FYNNEI. CDR3 loop: CASTWDSPGSGELFF. The DNA of the CDR3 is TGTGCCAGCACCTGGGACAGCCCCGGGAGCGGGGAGCTGTTTTTT.

The V gene is TRBV6-5, the J gene TRBJ2-5; 9 bases are a match to TRBD2. CDR1 and CDR2 from the germline V gene are MNHEY and SVGAGI. The ends lost 6 bases at V and 5 bases at J; junction bases unmatched: 7. The CDR3 loop spans 14 amino acids. CDR3 loop: CASSLGLAGETQYF. The CDR3 nucleotides are TGTGCCAGCAGCCTCGGGCTAGCGGGGGAGACCCAGTACTTC.

V gene TRBV4-2 combines with J gene TRBJ2-5; 9 nucleotides agree with TRBD1. V lost 1 base, J lost 0 bases, and 0 bases stayed unmatched. Germline V gene lookup returns CDR1 LGHNA and CDR2 YNFKEQ. The CDR3 has 15 amino acids. CDR3 loop: CASSQGDRDQETQYF. The CDR3 DNA reads as TGTGCCAGCAGCCAAGGGGACAGGGACCAAGAGACCCAGTACTTC.

The V call is TRBV6-5, the J call TRBJ1-3, with a weak D call TRBD1 (5 bases). The CDR3 totals 14 residues. Germline-derived CDR1 and CDR2 are MNHEY and SVGAGI. V lost 2 bases and J lost 4, with 9 bases in between. DNA of the CDR3: TGTGCCAGCAGTTACGTGGGGGGAGGAAACACCATATATTTT. Encoded protein: CASSYVGGGNTIYF.

This clone was observed at least ten times. The rearrangement uses TRBV4-3 and TRBJ2-1, with 7 bases fitting TRBD2. This CDR3 is built from 15 residues. Unmatched junction bases numbered 3, after V lost 1 base and J lost 3 bases. Germline CDR1 reads LGHNA; CDR2 reads YSLEER. CDR3 residues: CASSQGLADYNEQFF. CDR3 bases: TGCGCCAGCAGCCAAGGCCTAGCGGACTACAATGAGCAGTTCTTC.

The chain carries TRBV21-1 and TRBJ1-2; TRBD1 is the table's D call, not checked against the DNA. TRBV21-1 is a documented pseudogene. This CDR3 spans 14 amino acids. CDR3 DNA sequence: TGTGCCAGCAGTCCGACAGGGGAGATCTATGGCTACACCTTC. Encoded protein: CASSPTGEIYGYTF.

In this sample, this clone turned up a few times. V and J are TRBV2 and TRBJ1-5; TRBD1 aligns across 8 bases. Per the germline V gene, CDR1 is SNHLY and CDR2 is FYNNEI. Trimming took 6 bases from V and 4 from J; bases not matched to a gene: 8. This CDR3 comprises 15 residues. CDR3 amino acids: CASSQDRGRNQPQHF. The CDR3 coding sequence is TGTGCCAGCAGCCAAGACAGGGGACGGAATCAGCCCCAGCATTTT.

The V and J genes are TRBV5-1 and TRBJ2-1; 7 nucleotides align to TRBD2. This CDR3 contains 14 residues. Germline V lookup: CDR1 SGHRS, CDR2 YFSETQ. With 0 bases clipped from V and 7 bases from J, the junction kept 4 bases outside the gene matches. The CDR3 here is CASSLAILANEQFF. The CDR3 coding sequence is TGCGCCAGCAGCTTGGCCATACTAGCGAATGAGCAGTTCTTC.

The V and J genes are TRBV7-2 and TRBJ1-1, with TRBD1 as a possible D gene (5 bases). Germline V lookup: CDR1 SGHTA, CDR2 FQGNSA. V lost 7 bases, J lost 1 base, and 10 bases lay in between. The CDR3 is made up of 13 amino acids. The CDR3 reads CASNHGGNTEAFF. CDR3 sequence (DNA): TGTGCCAGCAACCACGGGGGGAACACTGAAGCTTTCTTT.

This chain links TRBV2 with TRBJ2-2; D is perhaps TRBD1 or TRBD2 (5 bases each). Trimming pared 5 bases from V and 4 bases from J, leaving 8 bases between. The length of the CDR3 is 13 residues. CDR1 SNHLY and CDR2 FYNNEI come from the germline V gene. As DNA, the CDR3 is TGTGCCAGCAGTAAGGGACCCACCGGGGAGCTGTTTTTT. Encoded protein: CASSKGPTGELFF.

The V call is TRBV28, the J call TRBJ1-2, with D possibly being TRBD1 (5 bases). Germline assignment: CDR1 MDHEN and CDR2 SYDVKM. Between the trimmed V and J ends, which lost 7 bases and 0 bases, there was a span of 12 bases. The CDR3 is made up of 14 amino acids. The CDR3 coding sequence is TGTGCCAGCACCACAGGTTACGCTAACTATGGCTACACCTTC. It encodes CASTTGYANYGYTF.

The chain couples TRBV28 to TRBJ1-5, with D maybe TRBD1 (6 bases). The CDR3 runs to 16 residues. V gave up 4 bases and J gave up 4 bases, with 17 bases separating them. Germline V lookup: CDR1 MDHEN, CDR2 SYDVKM. CDR3 amino acids: CASSSESQGSNQPQHF. The CDR3 nucleotides are TGTGCCAGCAGTTCCGAATCGCAGGGGTCGAATCAGCCCCAGCATTTT.

The gene calls are TRBV19 and TRBJ1-2; D is unresolved. The germline V gene encodes CDR1 LNHDA and CDR2 SQIVND (reference sequence). V was pared by 7 bases and J by 3 bases, with 18 bases between. This CDR3 is 15 amino acids long. DNA of the CDR3: TGTGCCAGTACCCCCGGATGGCAGCGCGACTATGGCTACACCTTC. Protein sequence: CASTPGWQRDYGYTF.

V and J are TRBV9 and TRBJ1-6, with D perhaps TRBD1 (5 bases). The CDR3 sequence is 15 residues long. V lost 2 bases, J lost 9 bases, and 15 bases lay in between. Per germline, CDR1 SGDLS and CDR2 YYNGEE. The CDR3 region is CASSVSGTVGSPLHF. CDR3 nucleotide sequence: TGTGCCAGCAGCGTTTCGGGGACGGTCGGTTCACCCCTCCACTTT.

The gene calls are TRBV2 and TRBJ2-1; no firm D call. Trimming removed 2 bases from V and 9 bases from J, with 8 bases in between. CDR1 and CDR2 from the germline V gene are SNHLY and FYNNEI. This CDR3 comprises 12 residues. CDR3 loop: CASSEYFVEQFF. CDR3 coding DNA: TGTGCCAGCAGTGAATATTTTGTTGAGCAGTTCTTC. The whole variable domain, filled in from reference TRBV2 and TRBJ2-1, reads EPEVTQTPSHQVTQMGQEVILRCVPISNHLYFYWYRQILGQKVEFLVSFYNNEISEKSEIFDDQFSVERPDGSNFTLKIRSTKLEDSAMYFCASSEYFVEQFFGPGTRLTVL.

The sample holds one count of this clone. The chain is built from TRBV9 and TRBJ1-1; no clear D gene. Trimming removed 3 bases at V and 3 bases at J, with 9 bases between. Germline V gene sequence: CDR1 SGDLS, CDR2 YYNGEE. The CDR3 contains 13 residues. The CDR3 DNA reads as TGTGCCAGCAGCGGTACGCCGGACACTGAAGCTTTCTTT. This gives the protein CASSGTPDTEAFF.

The gene calls are TRBV19 and TRBJ2-5; TRBD1 matches 11 bases. J gave up 4 bases and V 5 bases, and 3 bases lay outside the gene matches. Germline-derived CDR1 and CDR2 are LNHDA and SQIVND (reference sequence). This CDR3 is built from 14 residues. The CDR3 DNA is TGTGCCAGTAGTGGGACAGGGGGATTAGAGACCCAGTACTTC. Protein: CASSGTGGLETQYF.

This clone was found a few times. The V gene is TRBV6-1, the J gene TRBJ2-2, with no clear D. The CDR3 length is 16 residues. Per germline, CDR1 MNHNS and CDR2 SASEGT. Between the trimmed V and J ends, which lost 2 bases and 0 bases, there was a span of 10 bases. This CDR3 reads CASSEILTANTGELFF. For the CDR3, the DNA is TGTGCCAGCAGTGAAATTCTCACAGCGAACACCGGGGAGCTGTTTTTT.